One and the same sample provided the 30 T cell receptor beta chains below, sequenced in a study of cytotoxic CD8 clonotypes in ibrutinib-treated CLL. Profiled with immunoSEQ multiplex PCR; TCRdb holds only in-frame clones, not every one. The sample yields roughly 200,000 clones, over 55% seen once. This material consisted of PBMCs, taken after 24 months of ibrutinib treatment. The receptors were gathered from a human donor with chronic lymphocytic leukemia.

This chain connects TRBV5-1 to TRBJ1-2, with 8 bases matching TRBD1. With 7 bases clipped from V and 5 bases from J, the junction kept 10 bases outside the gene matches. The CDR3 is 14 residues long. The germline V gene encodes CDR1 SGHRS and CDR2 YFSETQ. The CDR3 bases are TGCGCCAGCGGATGGGGACAGGACGGGTATGGCTACACCTTC. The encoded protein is CASGWGQDGYGYTF. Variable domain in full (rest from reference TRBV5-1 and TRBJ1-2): KAGVTQTPRYLIKTRGQQVTLSCSPISGHRSVSWYQQTPGQGLQFLFEYFSETQRNKGNFPGRFSGRQFSNSRSEMNVSTLELGDSALYLCASGWGQDGYGYTFGSGTRLTVV.

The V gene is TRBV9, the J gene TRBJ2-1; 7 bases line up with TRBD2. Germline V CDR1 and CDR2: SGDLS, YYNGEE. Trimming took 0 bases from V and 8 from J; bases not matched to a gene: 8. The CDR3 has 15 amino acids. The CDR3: CASSVAKTSLYEQFF. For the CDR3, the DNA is TGTGCCAGCAGCGTAGCTAAGACTAGCCTCTATGAGCAGTTCTTC.

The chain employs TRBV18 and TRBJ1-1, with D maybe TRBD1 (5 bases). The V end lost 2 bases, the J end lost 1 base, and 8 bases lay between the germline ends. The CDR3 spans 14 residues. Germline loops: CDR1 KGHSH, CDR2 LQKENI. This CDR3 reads CASSPTTGNTEAFF. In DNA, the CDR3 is TGTGCCAGCTCACCAACAACAGGGAACACTGAAGCTTTCTTT.

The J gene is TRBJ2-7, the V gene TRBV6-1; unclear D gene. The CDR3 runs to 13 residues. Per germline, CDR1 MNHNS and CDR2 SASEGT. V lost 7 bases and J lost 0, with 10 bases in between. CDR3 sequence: CASKAENSYEQYF. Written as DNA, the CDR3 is TGTGCCAGCAAGGCGGAGAACTCCTACGAGCAGTACTTC.

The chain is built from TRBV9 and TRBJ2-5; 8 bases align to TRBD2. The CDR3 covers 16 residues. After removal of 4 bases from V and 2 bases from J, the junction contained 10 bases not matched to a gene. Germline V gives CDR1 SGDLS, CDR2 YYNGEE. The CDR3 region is CASSTRVGLAQETQYF. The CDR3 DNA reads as TGTGCCAGCAGCACCCGAGTTGGACTAGCTCAAGAGACCCAGTACTTC. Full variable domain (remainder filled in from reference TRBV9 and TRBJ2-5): DSGVTQTPKHLITATGQRVTLRCSPRSGDLSVYWYQQSLDQGLQFLIQYYNGEERAKGNILERFSAQQFPDLHSELNLSSLELGDSALYFCASSTRVGLAQETQYFGPGTRLLVL.

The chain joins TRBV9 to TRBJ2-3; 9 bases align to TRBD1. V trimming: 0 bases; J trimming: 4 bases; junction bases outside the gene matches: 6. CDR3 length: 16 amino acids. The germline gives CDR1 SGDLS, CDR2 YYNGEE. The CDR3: CASSVAGDRVADTQYF. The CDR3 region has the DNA TGTGCCAGCAGCGTAGCAGGGGACAGGGTGGCAGATACGCAGTATTTT.

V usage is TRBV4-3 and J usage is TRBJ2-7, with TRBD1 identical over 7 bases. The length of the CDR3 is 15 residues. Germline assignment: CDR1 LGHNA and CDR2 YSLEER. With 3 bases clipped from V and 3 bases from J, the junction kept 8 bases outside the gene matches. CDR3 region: CASSQDYRGIYEQYF. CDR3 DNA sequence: TGCGCCAGCAGCCAGGATTACAGGGGTATCTACGAGCAGTACTTC.

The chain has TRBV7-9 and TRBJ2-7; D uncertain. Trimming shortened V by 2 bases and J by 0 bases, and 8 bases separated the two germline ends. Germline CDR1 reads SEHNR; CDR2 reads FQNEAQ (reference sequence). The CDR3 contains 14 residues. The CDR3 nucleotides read TGTGCCAGCAGCTTAAACCTTCTCTCCTACGAGCAGTACTTC. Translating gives CASSLNLLSYEQYF.

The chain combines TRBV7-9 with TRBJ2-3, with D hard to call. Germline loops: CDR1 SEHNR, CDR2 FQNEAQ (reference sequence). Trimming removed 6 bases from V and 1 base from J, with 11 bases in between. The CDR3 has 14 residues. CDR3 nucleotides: TGTGCCAGCAGGGTAGAGCTCGGCACAGATACGCAGTATTTT. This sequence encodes CASRVELGTDTQYF.

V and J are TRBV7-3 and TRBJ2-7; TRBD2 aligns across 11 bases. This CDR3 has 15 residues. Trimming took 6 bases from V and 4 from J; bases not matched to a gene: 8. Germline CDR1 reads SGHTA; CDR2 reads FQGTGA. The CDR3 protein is CASRQTSGTLYEQYF. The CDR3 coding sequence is TGTGCCAGCAGGCAGACTAGCGGGACTCTATACGAGCAGTACTTC. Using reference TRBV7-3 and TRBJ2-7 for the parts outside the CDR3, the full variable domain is GAGVSQTPSNKVTEKGKYVELRCDPISGHTALYWYRQSLGQGPEFLIYFQGTGAADDSGLPNDRFFAVRPEGSVSTLKIQRTERGDSAVYLCASRQTSGTLYEQYFGPGTRLTVT.

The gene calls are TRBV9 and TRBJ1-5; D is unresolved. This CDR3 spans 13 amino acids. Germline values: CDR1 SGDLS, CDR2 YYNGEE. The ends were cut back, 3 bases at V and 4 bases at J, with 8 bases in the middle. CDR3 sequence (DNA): TGTGCCAGCAGCGCTGGATATAATCAGCCCCAGCATTTT. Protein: CASSAGYNQPQHF.

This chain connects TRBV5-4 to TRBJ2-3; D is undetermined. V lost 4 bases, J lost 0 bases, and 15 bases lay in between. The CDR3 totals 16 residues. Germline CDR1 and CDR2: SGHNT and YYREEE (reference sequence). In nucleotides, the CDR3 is TGTGCCAGCAGCACCCCATGGGGTCAGAGCACAGATACGCAGTATTTT. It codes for CASSTPWGQSTDTQYF.

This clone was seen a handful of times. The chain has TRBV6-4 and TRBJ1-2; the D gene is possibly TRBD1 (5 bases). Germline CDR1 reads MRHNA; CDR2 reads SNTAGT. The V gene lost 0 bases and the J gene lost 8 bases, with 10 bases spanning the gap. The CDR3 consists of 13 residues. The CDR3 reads CASSDSGKGGYTF. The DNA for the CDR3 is TGTGCCAGCAGTGACTCAGGGAAGGGGGGCTACACCTTC.

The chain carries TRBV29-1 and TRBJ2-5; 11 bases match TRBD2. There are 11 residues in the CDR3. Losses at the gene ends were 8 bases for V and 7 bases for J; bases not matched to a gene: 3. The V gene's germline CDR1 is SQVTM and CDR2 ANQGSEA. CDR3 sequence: CSTGLAGTQYF. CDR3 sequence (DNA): TGCAGCACAGGACTAGCGGGGACCCAGTACTTC.

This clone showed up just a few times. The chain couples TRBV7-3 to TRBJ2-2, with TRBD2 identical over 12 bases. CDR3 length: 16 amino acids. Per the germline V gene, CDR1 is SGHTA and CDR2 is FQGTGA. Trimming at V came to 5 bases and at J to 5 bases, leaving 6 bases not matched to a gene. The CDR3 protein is CASSPGLAGGTGELFF. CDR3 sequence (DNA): TGTGCCAGCAGCCCCGGGCTAGCGGGAGGGACCGGGGAGCTGTTTTTT.

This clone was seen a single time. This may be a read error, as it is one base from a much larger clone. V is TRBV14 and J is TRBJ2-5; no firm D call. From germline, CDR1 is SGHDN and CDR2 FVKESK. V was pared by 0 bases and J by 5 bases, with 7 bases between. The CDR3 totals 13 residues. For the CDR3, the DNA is TGTGCCAGCAGCCAAGAATTTCGGGAGACCCAGTACTTC. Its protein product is CASSQEFRETQYF.

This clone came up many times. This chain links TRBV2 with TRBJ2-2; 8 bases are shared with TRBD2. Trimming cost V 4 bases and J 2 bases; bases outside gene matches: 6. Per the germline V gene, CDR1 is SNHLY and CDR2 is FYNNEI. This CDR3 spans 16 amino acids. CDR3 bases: TGTGCCAGCAGTGCCCTAGCGGGCCTTAACACCGGGGAGCTGTTTTTT. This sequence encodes CASSALAGLNTGELFF.

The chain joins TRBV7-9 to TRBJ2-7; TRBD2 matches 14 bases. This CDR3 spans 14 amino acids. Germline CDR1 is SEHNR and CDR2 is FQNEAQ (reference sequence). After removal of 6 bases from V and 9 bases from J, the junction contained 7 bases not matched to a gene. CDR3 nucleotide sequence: TGTGCCAGCAGGGGGACTAGCGGGAGTAATGGGCAGTACTTC. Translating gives CASRGTSGSNGQYF.

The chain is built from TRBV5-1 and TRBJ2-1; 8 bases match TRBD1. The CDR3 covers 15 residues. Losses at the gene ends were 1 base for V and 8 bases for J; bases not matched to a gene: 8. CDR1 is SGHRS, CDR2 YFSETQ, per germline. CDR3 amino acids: CASSLPQGARDEQFF. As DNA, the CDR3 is TGCGCCAGCAGCTTGCCCCAGGGGGCTAGGGATGAGCAGTTCTTC.

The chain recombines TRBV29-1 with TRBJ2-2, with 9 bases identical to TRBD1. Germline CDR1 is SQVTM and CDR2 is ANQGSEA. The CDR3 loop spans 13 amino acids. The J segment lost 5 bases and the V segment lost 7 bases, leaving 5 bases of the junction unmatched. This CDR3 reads CSAGTGWTGELFF. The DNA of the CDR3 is TGCAGCGCGGGGACAGGGTGGACCGGGGAGCTGTTTTTT.

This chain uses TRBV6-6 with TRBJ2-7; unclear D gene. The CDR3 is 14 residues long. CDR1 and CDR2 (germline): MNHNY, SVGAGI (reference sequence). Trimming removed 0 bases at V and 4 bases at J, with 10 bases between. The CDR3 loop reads CASSYSNNKYEQYF. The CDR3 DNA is TGTGCCAGCAGTTACTCGAATAATAAGTACGAGCAGTACTTC.

The CDR3 loop is CASSWVNGELFF. Here the CDR3 DNA reads TGTGCCAGCAGTTGGGTGAACGGGGAGCTGTTTTTT. V usage is TRBV28 and J usage is TRBJ2-2; D is undetermined. V was cut by 4 bases and J by 7 bases, with 7 bases left in between. Germline V lookup: CDR1 MDHEN, CDR2 SYDVKM. The CDR3 totals 12 residues. The whole variable domain, remainder taken from reference TRBV28 and TRBJ2-2, is DVKVTQSSRYLVKRTGEKVFLECVQDMDHENMFWYRQDPGLGLRLIYFSYDVKMKEKGDIPEGYSVSREKKERFSLILESASTNQTSMYLCASSWVNGELFFGEGSRLTVL.

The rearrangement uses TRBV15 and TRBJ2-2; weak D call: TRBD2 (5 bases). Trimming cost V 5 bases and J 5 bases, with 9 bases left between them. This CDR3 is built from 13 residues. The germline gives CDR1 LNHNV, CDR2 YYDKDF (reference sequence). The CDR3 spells CATSFRGTGELFF. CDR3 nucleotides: TGTGCCACCAGCTTTCGGGGTACCGGGGAGCTGTTTTTT.

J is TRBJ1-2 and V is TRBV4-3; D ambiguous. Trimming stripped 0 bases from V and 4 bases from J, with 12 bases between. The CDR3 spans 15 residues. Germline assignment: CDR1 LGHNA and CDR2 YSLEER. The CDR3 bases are TGCGCCAGCAGCCAAGAGGTCCTGGCTTCCTATGGCTACACCTTC. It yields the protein CASSQEVLASYGYTF.

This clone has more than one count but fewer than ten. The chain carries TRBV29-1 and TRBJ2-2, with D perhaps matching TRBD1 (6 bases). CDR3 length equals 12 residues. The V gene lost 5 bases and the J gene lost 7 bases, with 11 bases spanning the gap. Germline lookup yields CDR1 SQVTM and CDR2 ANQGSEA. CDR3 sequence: CSVNRVGGELFF. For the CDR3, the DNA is TGCAGCGTTAACAGGGTGGGCGGGGAGCTGTTTTTT.

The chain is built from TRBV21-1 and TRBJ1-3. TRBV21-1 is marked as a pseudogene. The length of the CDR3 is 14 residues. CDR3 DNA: TGTGCCAGCAGCATCACTGAACCTGGAAACACCATATATTTT. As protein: CASSITEPGNTIYF.

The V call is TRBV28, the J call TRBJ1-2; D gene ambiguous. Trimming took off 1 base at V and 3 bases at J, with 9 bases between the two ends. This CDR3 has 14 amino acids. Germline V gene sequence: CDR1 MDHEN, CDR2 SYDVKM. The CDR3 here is CASSLSPQYYGYTF. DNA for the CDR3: TGTGCCAGCAGTTTATCCCCACAGTACTATGGCTACACCTTC.

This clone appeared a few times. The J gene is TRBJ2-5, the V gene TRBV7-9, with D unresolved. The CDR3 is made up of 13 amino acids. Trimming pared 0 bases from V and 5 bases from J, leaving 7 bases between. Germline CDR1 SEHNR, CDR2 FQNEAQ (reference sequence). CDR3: CASSLAGLETQYF. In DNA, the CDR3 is TGTGCCAGCAGCTTAGCGGGGTTGGAGACCCAGTACTTC.

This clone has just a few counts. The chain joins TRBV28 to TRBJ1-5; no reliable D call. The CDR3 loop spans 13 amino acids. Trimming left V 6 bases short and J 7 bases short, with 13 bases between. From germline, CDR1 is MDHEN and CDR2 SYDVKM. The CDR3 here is CASRIQVVQPQHF. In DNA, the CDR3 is TGTGCCAGCAGGATCCAGGTGGTGCAGCCCCAGCATTTT. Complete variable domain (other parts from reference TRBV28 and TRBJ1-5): DVKVTQSSRYLVKRTGEKVFLECVQDMDHENMFWYRQDPGLGLRLIYFSYDVKMKEKGDIPEGYSVSREKKERFSLILESASTNQTSMYLCASRIQVVQPQHFGDGTRLSIL.

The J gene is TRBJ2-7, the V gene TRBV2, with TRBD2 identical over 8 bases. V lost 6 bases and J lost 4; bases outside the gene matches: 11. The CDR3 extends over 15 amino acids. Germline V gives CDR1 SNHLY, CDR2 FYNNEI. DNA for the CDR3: TGTGCCAGCAGGTTAGCGGGATTTCGTTTGTACGAGCAGTACTTC. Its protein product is CASRLAGFRLYEQYF.